The 27 T cell receptor beta chains reported below all come from one sample, sequenced in a study of cytomegalovirus exposure and HLA in healthy donors. Amplification used 60 Vbeta primers and 13 Jbeta primers. The assay was immunoSEQ multiplex PCR, and TCRdb's table has in-frame clones only and misses some. This sample has around 54,000 clones, with around 80% found just once. Sample: PBMCs. The receptors derive from a man aged 25-40 years in good health and CMV-seropositive.

J is TRBJ1-2 and V is TRBV7-9, with TRBD1 as a possible D gene (6 bases). The CDR3 spans 14 residues. Trimming removed 4 bases at V and 6 bases at J, with 15 bases between. Germline V gene lookup returns CDR1 SEHNR and CDR2 FQNEAQ (reference sequence). For the CDR3, the DNA is TGTGCCAGCAGCTACCCTGGGGGGGCGGATGGCTACACCTTC. Translating it yields CASSYPGGADGYTF.

The V gene is TRBV21-1, the J gene TRBJ1-2; the table assigns TRBD1, which was not confirmed against the DNA. TRBV21-1 is listed as a pseudogene. CDR3 length equals 12 residues. The CDR3 bases are TGTGCCAGCAGCAATCTCAGGGGTCGCTACACCTTC. The encoded protein is CASSNLRGRYTF.

The chain is built from TRBV5-6 and TRBJ1-2; 9 nucleotides match TRBD1. The length of the CDR3 is 15 residues. Germline V lookup: CDR1 SGHDT, CDR2 YYEEEE. Unmatched junction bases numbered 9, after V lost 5 bases and J lost 4 bases. In nucleotides, the CDR3 is TGTGCCAGCAGATTAACAGGGGGCGTAAGCTATGGCTACACCTTC. It is translated as CASRLTGGVSYGYTF.

The chain couples TRBV2 to TRBJ1-2; D perhaps matches TRBD1 (6 bases). Per the germline V gene, CDR1 is SNHLY and CDR2 is FYNNEI. The V and J ends lost 4 bases and 8 bases respectively, with 20 bases between them. The CDR3 is made up of 15 amino acids. CDR3 sequence (DNA): TGTGCCAGCAGTGTTAACAGGGAAGCGGGAGCGGGCTACACCTTC. Its translation is CASSVNREAGAGYTF.

The V and J genes are TRBV30 and TRBJ1-6, with TRBD1 as a possible D gene (5 bases). V was clipped by 3 bases and J by 9 bases, with 12 bases between them. This CDR3 has 13 residues. Germline V lookup: CDR1 GTSNPN, CDR2 SVGIG (reference sequence). This CDR3 is CAWSPTDGSPLHF. The CDR3 DNA sequence: TGTGCCTGGAGCCCGACAGACGGTTCACCCCTCCACTTT.

V and J are TRBV10-3 and TRBJ1-4, with D possibly TRBD1 on 5 matching bases. CDR1 ENHRY and CDR2 SYGVKD come from the germline V gene. The CDR3 has 15 amino acids. The ends were cut back, 6 bases at V and 0 bases at J, with 11 bases in the middle. CDR3 amino acids: CAIRGGLATNEKLFF. As DNA, the CDR3 is TGTGCCATCAGGGGGGGATTAGCAACTAATGAAAAACTGTTTTTT.

The V and J genes are TRBV5-1 and TRBJ2-5, with a weak D call TRBD2 (6 bases). V was clipped by 0 bases and J by 1 base, with 16 bases between them. This CDR3 has 17 residues. Germline V gene sequence: CDR1 SGHRS, CDR2 YFSETQ. The CDR3 sequence is CASSLAAGFGGQETQYF. In DNA form, the CDR3 reads TGCGCCAGCAGCTTGGCCGCAGGGTTCGGGGGCCAAGAGACCCAGTACTTC.

The sample holds one count of this clone. J is TRBJ2-4 and V is TRBV19; 8 bases are shared with TRBD2. The V gene's germline CDR1 is LNHDA and CDR2 SQIVND (reference sequence). V gave up 1 base and J gave up 0 bases; unmatched junction bases: 8. The CDR3 is 18 residues long. The CDR3 DNA follows: TGTGCCAGTAGTATAGTAACTAGCGGAGACCCAGCCAAAAACATTCAGTACTTC. This encodes CASSIVTSGDPAKNIQYF.

This chain connects TRBV11-2 to TRBJ1-2; TRBD1 agrees at 7 bases. CDR3 size: 13 residues. V lost 5 bases, J lost 6 bases, and 6 bases stayed unmatched. CDR1 is SGHAT and CDR2 is FQNNGV in the germline V gene. The CDR3 here is CASSPGQPHGYTF. For the CDR3, the DNA is TGTGCCAGCAGCCCGGGACAGCCTCATGGCTACACCTTC.

This chain's CDR3 is CASRTGGYGYTF. The CDR3 DNA is TGTGCCAGCAGAACAGGGGGATATGGCTACACCTTC. The rearrangement uses TRBV28 and TRBJ1-2; TRBD1 aligns across 8 bases. The junction had 2 bases not matched to a gene; V was cut back by 6 bases and J by 5 bases. This CDR3 contains 12 residues. Germline V gene data show CDR1 as MDHEN and CDR2 as SYDVKM.

Concerning this clone: Other DNA sequences in the same sample also yield this CDR3. The chain links TRBV7-3 to TRBJ2-5; 7 bases align to TRBD2. The J segment lost 5 bases and the V segment lost 4 bases, leaving 10 bases of the junction unmatched. CDR1 and CDR2 (germline): SGHTA, FQGTGA. CDR3 length: 15 residues. CDR3 bases: TGTGCCAGCAGCTCATTAGCGGCCGGGAGGGAGACCCAGTACTTC. It specifies CASSSLAAGRETQYF.

The chain joins TRBV4-2 to TRBJ2-1; 10 bases fit TRBD2. Unmatched junction bases numbered 2, after V lost 1 base and J lost 2 bases. Germline CDR1 is LGHNA and CDR2 is YNFKEQ. This CDR3 spans 16 amino acids. DNA of the CDR3: TGTGCCAGCAGCCAAGTTAGCGGGGGGACCTACAATGAGCAGTTCTTC. The encoded protein is CASSQVSGGTYNEQFF.

This chain joins TRBV6-5 and TRBJ1-2; TRBD1 matches at 7 bases. Germline CDR1 MNHEY, CDR2 SVGAGI. This CDR3 region has 15 residues. With 1 base clipped from V and 7 bases from J, the junction kept 9 bases outside the gene matches. This CDR3 reads CASSYYGQDGRGYTF. The CDR3 DNA follows: TGTGCCAGCAGTTACTACGGACAGGACGGTCGTGGCTACACCTTC.

Concerning this clone itself: A read error may produce the germline difference seen at one junction end. The J gene is TRBJ1-2, the V gene TRBV14; D might be TRBD1 (6 bases). This CDR3 region has 14 residues. Germline values: CDR1 SGHDN, CDR2 FVKESK. The CDR3 loop reads CTSSEYRAQRGYTF. Here the CDR3 DNA reads TGTACCAGCAGCGAATACAGGGCCCAGCGGGGCTACACCTTC.

This clone was seen a single time. The CDR3: CASSQEYEQYF. CDR3 sequence (DNA): TGTGCCAGCAGCCAGGAATACGAGCAGTACTTC. The V call is TRBV11-1, the J call TRBJ2-5; no clear D gene. Near its end, the DNA agrees better with TRBJ2-7, so the J call may be wrong. CDR3 size: 11 residues. In germline, CDR1 is SGHAT, CDR2 FQDESV (reference sequence).

The chain recombines TRBV9 with TRBJ2-2; D not resolved. Trimming took 0 bases from V and 1 from J, leaving 7 bases between them. CDR3 length: 15 residues. CDR1 is SGDLS, CDR2 YYNGEE, per germline. The CDR3 DNA reads as TGTGCCAGCAGCGTAGCGTTAGTGAACACCGGGGAGCTGTTTTTT. Amino acids: CASSVALVNTGELFF.

This clone appeared a single time. The rearrangement uses TRBV19 and TRBJ2-2; D is unresolved. V gave up 3 bases and J gave up 1 base, with 9 bases separating them. Looked up from germline, CDR1 is LNHDA and CDR2 is SQIVND (reference sequence). CDR3 size: 15 residues. CDR3 region: CASSMVALNTGELFF. The CDR3 DNA reads TGTGCCAGTAGTATGGTGGCCCTGAACACCGGGGAGCTGTTTTTT.

The rearrangement uses TRBV12-2 and TRBJ2-7; the DNA was not used to check the table's D call, TRBD1. TRBV12-2 is flagged as a pseudogene. This CDR3 is 16 amino acids long. The CDR3 nucleotides read TGTGCAAGTCGCTTTGAGGACAGGGGGTCCCACTACGAGCAGTACTTC. Protein product: CASRFEDRGSHYEQYF.

The genes are TRBV2 and TRBJ2-3; D gene unclear. CDR3 length equals 15 residues. Looked up from germline, CDR1 is SNHLY and CDR2 is FYNNEI. Trimming cost V 0 bases and J 3 bases, with 10 bases left between them. CDR3 residues: CASSEAIVGTDTQYF. The CDR3 region has the DNA TGTGCCAGCAGTGAAGCTATAGTCGGGACAGATACGCAGTATTTT.

The chain employs TRBV5-1 and TRBJ1-1; 7 nucleotides agree with TRBD1. In germline, CDR1 is SGHRS, CDR2 YFSETQ. V dropped 0 bases and J dropped 3; count of bases not matched to a gene: 2. The CDR3 totals 14 residues. The CDR3: CASSLDGTDTEAFF. The CDR3 coding sequence is TGCGCCAGCAGCTTGGACGGGACAGACACTGAAGCTTTCTTT. The full variable domain, rest sourced from reference TRBV5-1 and TRBJ1-1, is KAGVTQTPRYLIKTRGQQVTLSCSPISGHRSVSWYQQTPGQGLQFLFEYFSETQRNKGNFPGRFSGRQFSNSRSEMNVSTLELGDSALYLCASSLDGTDTEAFFGQGTRLTVV.

This chain connects TRBV14 to TRBJ2-7, with TRBD2 matching over 11 bases. Germline values: CDR1 SGHDN, CDR2 FVKESK. V lost 3 bases, J lost 2 bases, and 18 bases stayed unmatched. The CDR3 spans 20 residues. CDR3 amino acids: CASSHGRLAGNLLYPYEQYF. For the CDR3, the DNA is TGTGCCAGCAGCCATGGGCGACTAGCGGGGAACTTACTGTACCCCTACGAGCAGTACTTC.

This clone was found once. The chain has TRBV7-2 and TRBJ1-5; TRBD1 matches at 7 bases. CDR1 is SGHTA and CDR2 is FQGNSA in the germline V gene. V gave up 7 bases and J gave up 6 bases; unmatched junction bases: 6. The CDR3 is 13 amino acids. CDR3 coding DNA: TGTGCCAGCACGAGGGGGCCCGGTCAGCCCCAGCATTTT. Amino acid sequence: CASTRGPGQPQHF.

The chain recombines TRBV5-1 with TRBJ2-3, with a possible D match to TRBD2 (5 bases). Trimming took off 4 bases at V and 3 bases at J, with 9 bases between the two ends. CDR1 is SGHRS, CDR2 YFSETQ, per germline. The CDR3 loop spans 13 amino acids. The chain's CDR3 is CASSETSTDTQYF. CDR3 DNA: TGCGCCAGCAGCGAAACTAGTACAGATACGCAGTATTTT.

A few counts support this clone. The V and J genes are TRBV11-2 and TRBJ2-1; 11 bases fit TRBD2. J lost 5 bases, V lost 3 bases, and 3 bases had no gene match. Germline V gene sequence: CDR1 SGHAT, CDR2 FQNNGV. The CDR3 loop spans 15 amino acids. The CDR3: CASSFTSGGHNEQFF. Written as DNA, the CDR3 is TGTGCCAGCAGCTTCACTAGCGGGGGTCACAATGAGCAGTTCTTC.

The gene calls are TRBV27 and TRBJ2-1, with TRBD1 matching 9 bases. The trim removed 1 base at V and 5 bases at J, leaving 12 bases unmatched. CDR3 length: 18 residues. Germline V CDR1 and CDR2: MNHEY, SMNVEV (reference sequence). This CDR3 is CASSLYGLGQGTHNEQFF. Written as DNA, the CDR3 is TGTGCCAGCAGTTTATACGGTCTGGGACAGGGAACCCACAATGAGCAGTTCTTC.

The chain is built from TRBV7-8 and TRBJ1-2; the D is unclear. V was pared by 5 bases and J by 3 bases, with 10 bases between. CDR1 and CDR2 from the germline V gene are SGHVS and FQNEAQ. CDR3 length equals 13 residues. In DNA, the CDR3 is TGTGCCAGCAGCCTCGGGAGGGACTATGGCTACACCTTC. Translating gives CASSLGRDYGYTF.

There are a few counts of this clone. CDR3 amino acids: CASSAYRGPNTEAFF. The CDR3 DNA reads as TGTGCCAGCAGCGCATACAGGGGGCCGAACACTGAAGCTTTCTTT. The rearrangement uses TRBV2 and TRBJ1-1, with 9 bases that match TRBD1. CDR1 is SNHLY and CDR2 is FYNNEI in the germline V gene. J gave up 1 base and V 6 bases, and 6 bases lay outside the gene matches. This CDR3 is 15 amino acids long.